The source of this T cell receptor beta chain is a study of neoadjuvant anti-PD-1 for oral cavity cancer. Study-level results: With three patients per group, TCR findings need larger cohorts.

Germline values: CDR1 GTSNPN, CDR2 SVGIG (reference sequence). CDR3 length equals 15 residues. V trimming: 2 bases; J trimming: 6 bases; junction bases outside the gene matches: 7. Method: immunoSEQ multiplex PCR; TCRdb's copy keeps in-frame clones and lacks some. The sample shows fewer than 90,000 clones, 70% to 85% of them seen only once. This clone was counted once. Antigen specificity is unknown. The source is a person aged 35-79 years with oral cavity squamous cell carcinoma. The source material was PBMCs, sampled before nivolumab (anti-PD-1) treatment. The chain has TRBV30 and TRBJ1-5; TRBD1 matches at 10 bases. In DNA form, the CDR3 reads TGTGCCTGGAGTACGGGACAGGGGACGGGTCAGCCCCAGCATTTT. Its translation is CAWSTGQGTGQPQHF.